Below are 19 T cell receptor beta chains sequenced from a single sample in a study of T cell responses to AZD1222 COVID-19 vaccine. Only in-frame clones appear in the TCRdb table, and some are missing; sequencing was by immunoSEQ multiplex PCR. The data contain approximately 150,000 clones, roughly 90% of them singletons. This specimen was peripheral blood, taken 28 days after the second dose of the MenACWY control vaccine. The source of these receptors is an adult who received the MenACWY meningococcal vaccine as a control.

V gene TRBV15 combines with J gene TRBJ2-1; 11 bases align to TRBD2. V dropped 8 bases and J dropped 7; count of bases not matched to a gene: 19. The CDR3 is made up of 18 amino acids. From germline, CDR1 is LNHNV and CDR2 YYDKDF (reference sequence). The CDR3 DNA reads TGTGCCACCCGAAAAGAGATTCTAACTAGCGGGAGTGGGAATGAGCAGTTCTTC. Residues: CATRKEILTSGSGNEQFF.

CDR3 protein: CASSYDRGTEAFF. In nucleotides, the CDR3 is TGTGCCAGCAGTTATGACAGGGGGACTGAAGCTTTCTTT. This chain links TRBV6-2 or TRBV6-3 with TRBJ1-1; 9 nucleotides align to TRBD1. The germline gives CDR1 MNHEY, CDR2 SVGEGT. The CDR3 is made up of 13 amino acids. J lost 5 bases, V lost 3 bases, and 1 base had no gene match.

The CDR3, as DNA: TGTGCCAGTAGTATATTGCCTAGCGGGGTTCTTAAGCAGTTCTTC. Translating gives CASSILPSGVLKQFF. The chain carries TRBV19 and TRBJ2-1; 9 bases are a match to TRBD2. The length of the CDR3 is 15 residues. The germline V gene encodes CDR1 LNHDA and CDR2 SQIVND (reference sequence). With V trimmed by 2 bases and J by 11 bases, 10 bases remained unmatched.

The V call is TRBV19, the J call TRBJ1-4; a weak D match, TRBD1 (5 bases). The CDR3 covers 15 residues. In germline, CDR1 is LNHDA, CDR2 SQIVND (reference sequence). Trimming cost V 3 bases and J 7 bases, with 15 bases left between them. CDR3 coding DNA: TGTGCCAGTAGTATCGGCAGGGTTGTAACTGAAAAACTGTTTTTT. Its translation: CASSIGRVVTEKLFF.

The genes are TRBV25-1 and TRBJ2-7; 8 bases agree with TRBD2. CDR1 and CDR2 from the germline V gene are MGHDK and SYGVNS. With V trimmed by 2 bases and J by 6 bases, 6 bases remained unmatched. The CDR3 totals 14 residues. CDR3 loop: CASSETSGGGEQYF. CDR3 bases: TGTGCCAGCAGTGAAACGAGCGGGGGTGGCGAGCAGTACTTC.

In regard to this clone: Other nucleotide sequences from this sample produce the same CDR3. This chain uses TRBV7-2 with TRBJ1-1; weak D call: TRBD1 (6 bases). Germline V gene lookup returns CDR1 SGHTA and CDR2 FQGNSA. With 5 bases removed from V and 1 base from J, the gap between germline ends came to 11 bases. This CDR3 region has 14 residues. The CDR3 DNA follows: TGTGCCAGCAGCCTATTAGGGGGGAACACTGAAGCTTTCTTT. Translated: CASSLLGGNTEAFF. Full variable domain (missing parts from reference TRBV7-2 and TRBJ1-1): GAGVSQSPSNKVTEKGKDVELRCDPISGHTALYWYRQSLGQGLEFLIYFQGNSAPDKSGLPSDRFSAERTGGSVSTLTIQRTQQEDSAVYLCASSLLGGNTEAFFGQGTRLTVV.

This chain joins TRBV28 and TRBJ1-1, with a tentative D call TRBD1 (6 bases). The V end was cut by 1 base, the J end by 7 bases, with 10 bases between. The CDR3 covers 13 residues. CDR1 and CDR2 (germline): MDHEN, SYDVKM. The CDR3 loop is CASSLSHRDEAFF. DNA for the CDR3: TGTGCCAGCAGTTTATCCCACAGGGATGAAGCTTTCTTT.

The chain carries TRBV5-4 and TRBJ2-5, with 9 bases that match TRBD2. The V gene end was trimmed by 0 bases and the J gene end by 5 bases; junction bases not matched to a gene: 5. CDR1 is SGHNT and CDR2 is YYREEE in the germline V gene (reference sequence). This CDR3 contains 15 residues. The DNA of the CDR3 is TGTGCCAGCAGCTTGGCCGGCGGGAGGGGCGAGACCCAGTACTTC. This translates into CASSLAGGRGETQYF. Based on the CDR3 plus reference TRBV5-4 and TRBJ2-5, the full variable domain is ETGVTQSPTHLIKTRGQQVTLRCSSQSGHNTVSWYQQALGQGPQFIFQYYREEENGRGNFPPRFSGLQFPNYSSELNVNALELDDSALYLCASSLAGGRGETQYFGPGTRLLVL.

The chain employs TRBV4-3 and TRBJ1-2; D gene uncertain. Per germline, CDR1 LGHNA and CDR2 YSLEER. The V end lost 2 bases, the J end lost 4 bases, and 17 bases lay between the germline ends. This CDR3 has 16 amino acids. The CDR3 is CASSQSPSTASYGYTF. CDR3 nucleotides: TGCGCCAGCAGCCAAAGTCCCTCGACCGCCAGCTATGGCTACACCTTC.

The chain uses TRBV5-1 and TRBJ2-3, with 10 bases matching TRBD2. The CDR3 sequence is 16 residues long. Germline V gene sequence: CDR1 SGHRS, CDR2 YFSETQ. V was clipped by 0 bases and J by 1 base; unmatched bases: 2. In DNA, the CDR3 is TGCGCCAGCAGCTTGGTTGGGACTAGCGGCACAGATACGCAGTATTTT. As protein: CASSLVGTSGTDTQYF.

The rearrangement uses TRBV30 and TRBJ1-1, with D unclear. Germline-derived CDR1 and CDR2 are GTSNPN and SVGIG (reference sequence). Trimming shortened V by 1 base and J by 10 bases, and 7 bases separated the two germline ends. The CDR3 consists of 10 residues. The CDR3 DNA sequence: TGTGCCTGGAGTGCGAGGATAGCTTTCTTT. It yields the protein CAWSARIAFF.

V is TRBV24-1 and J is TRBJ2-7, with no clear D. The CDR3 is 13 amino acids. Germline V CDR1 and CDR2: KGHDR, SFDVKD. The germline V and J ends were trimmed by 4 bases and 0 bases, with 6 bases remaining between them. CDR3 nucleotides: TGTGCCACCAGTGACCGGACCTCCTACGAGCAGTACTTC. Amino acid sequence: CATSDRTSYEQYF.

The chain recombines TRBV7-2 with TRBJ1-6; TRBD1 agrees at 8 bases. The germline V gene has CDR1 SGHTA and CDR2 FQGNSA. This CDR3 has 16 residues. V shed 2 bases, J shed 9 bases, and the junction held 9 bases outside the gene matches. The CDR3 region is CASSLRQGARGSPLHF. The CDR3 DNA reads TGTGCCAGCAGCTTACGGCAGGGGGCGCGGGGTTCACCCCTCCACTTT. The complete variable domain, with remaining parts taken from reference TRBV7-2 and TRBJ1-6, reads GAGVSQSPSNKVTEKGKDVELRCDPISGHTALYWYRQSLGQGLEFLIYFQGNSAPDKSGLPSDRFSAERTGGSVSTLTIQRTQQEDSAVYLCASSLRQGARGSPLHFGNGTRLTVT.

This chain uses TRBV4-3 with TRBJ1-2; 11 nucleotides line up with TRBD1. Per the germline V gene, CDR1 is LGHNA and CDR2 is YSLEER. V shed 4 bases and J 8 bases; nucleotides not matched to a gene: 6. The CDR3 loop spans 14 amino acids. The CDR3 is CASSRGQGAGGYTF. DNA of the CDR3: TGCGCCAGCAGCCGAGGACAGGGGGCGGGAGGCTACACCTTC.

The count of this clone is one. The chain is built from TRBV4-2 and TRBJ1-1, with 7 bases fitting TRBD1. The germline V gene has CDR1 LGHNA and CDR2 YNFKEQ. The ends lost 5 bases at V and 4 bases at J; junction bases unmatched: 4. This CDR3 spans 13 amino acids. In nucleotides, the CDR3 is TGTGCCAGCAGCAAACAGGGGACCACTGAAGCTTTCTTT. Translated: CASSKQGTTEAFF.

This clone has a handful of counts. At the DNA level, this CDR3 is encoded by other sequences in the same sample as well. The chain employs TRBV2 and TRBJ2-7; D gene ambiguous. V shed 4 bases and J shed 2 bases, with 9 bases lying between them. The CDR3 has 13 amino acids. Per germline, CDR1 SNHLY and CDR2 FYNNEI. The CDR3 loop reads CASSVGQAYEQYF. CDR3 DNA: TGTGCCAGCAGTGTCGGCCAGGCCTACGAGCAGTACTTC. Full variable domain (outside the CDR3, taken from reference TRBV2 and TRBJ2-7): EPEVTQTPSHQVTQMGQEVILRCVPISNHLYFYWYRQILGQKVEFLVSFYNNEISEKSEIFDDQFSVERPDGSNFTLKIRSTKLEDSAMYFCASSVGQAYEQYFGPGTRLTVT.

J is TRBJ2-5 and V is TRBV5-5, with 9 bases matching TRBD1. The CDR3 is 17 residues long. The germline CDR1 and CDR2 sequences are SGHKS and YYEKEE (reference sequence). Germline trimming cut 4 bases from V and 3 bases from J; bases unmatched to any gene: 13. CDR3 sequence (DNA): TGTGCCAGCAGCAAGCCAACCGGGACAGGGAGGAAAGAGACCCAGTACTTC. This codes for CASSKPTGTGRKETQYF.

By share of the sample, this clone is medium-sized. As DNA, the CDR3 is TGTGCCTGGAGTGTACAGGGAGGAACCTACGAGCAGTACTTC. Encoded protein: CAWSVQGGTYEQYF. This sequence joins TRBV30 and TRBJ2-7; D could derive from TRBD1 or TRBD2 (6 bases each). V was trimmed by 0 bases and J by 2 bases, leaving 11 bases between them. Germline V gene lookup returns CDR1 GTSNPN and CDR2 SVGIG (reference sequence). This CDR3 spans 14 amino acids.

The CDR3 sequence: CASSPGHSTQYF. For the CDR3, the DNA is TGTGCCAGCAGCCCGGGGCACTCTACGCAGTATTTT. The rearrangement uses TRBV3-1 (or the pseudogene TRBV3-2) and TRBJ2-3, with D perhaps TRBD1 or TRBD2 (5 bases each). V gave up 4 bases and J gave up 8 bases, with 10 bases separating them. CDR3 length: 12 amino acids. CDR1 is LGHDT and CDR2 is YNNKEL in the germline V gene (reference sequence).